Below, 20 T cell receptor beta chains from the same sample are listed, as sequenced in a study of regulatory T cells in long-lasting Graves disease (dated by TCRdb to the early 2020s). Explained via the paper, the time point label denotes: persistent/refractory GD, antithyroid drugs over 5 years with positive TRAb. For both TCR sequencing and RNA sequencing, RNA was extracted from PBMCs using TRIzol. Library method: multiplex PCR. Sequencing was performed on an Illumina HiSeq 4000. CDR3 regions were amplified by Arm-PCR with iRepertoire HTBI primers to construct TCR beta libraries. TCRdb itself trimmed the public reads at Q25 with fastp, ran MiXCR and retained productive beta chains. Entries are consolidated by CDR3 protein sequence, retaining the most common genes and DNA. Here the sample has 300,000 to 400,000 distinct CDR3 sequences; roughly a fifth occur a single time. Of the sample, less than 35% falls within the top ten clones.

The sequenced sample was peripheral blood mononuclear cells (PBMCs), obtained when the disease was refractory, from a patient treated with antithyroid drugs. Every receptor here comes from a female donor with Graves disease.

This clonotype was detected only a few times. The CDR3 bases are TGTGCCAGCAGCCCGGCGAGCCCCAGGGTCTCTGGGGCCAACGTCCTGACTTTC. Its protein product is CASSPASPRVSGANVLTF. V and J are TRBV11-1 and TRBJ2-6; a weak D match, TRBD1 (5 bases). CDR1 is SGHAT, CDR2 FQDESV, per germline (reference sequence). The CDR3 totals 18 residues. Between the trimmed V and J ends, which lost 5 bases and 0 bases, there was a span of 17 bases.

This clonotype was seen at least ten times. The CDR3 nucleotides read TGTGCCAGCAGCGTAGGAGGTATAAAAGAGACCCAGTACTTC. Its protein product is CASSVGGIKETQYF. The chain couples TRBV9 to TRBJ2-5, with D unresolved. Germline V gives CDR1 SGDLS, CDR2 YYNGEE. V dropped 0 bases and J dropped 3 bases, with 9 bases sitting between them. This CDR3 contains 14 residues.

This clonotype was detected many times. The chain links TRBV5-1 to TRBJ2-7, with TRBD2 matching over 7 bases. The CDR3 sequence is 15 residues long. V gave up 4 bases and J gave up 2 bases; unmatched junction bases: 9. Germline V gene data show CDR1 as SGHRS and CDR2 as YFSETQ. The CDR3 DNA reads TGCGCCAGCAGCCTAGCGGTAGGGTCGACCTACGAGCAGTACTTC. Translated: CASSLAVGSTYEQYF.

This clonotype was observed a handful of times. The gene calls are TRBV18 and TRBJ1-1; D gene ambiguous. Trimming stripped 1 base from V and 1 base from J, with 7 bases between. The germline V gene has CDR1 KGHSH and CDR2 LQKENI. The CDR3 has 14 amino acids. The CDR3 sequence: CASSPQLENTEAFF. The CDR3 DNA follows: TGTGCCAGCTCACCACAGCTAGAGAACACTGAAGCTTTCTTT.

The V gene is TRBV5-6, the J gene TRBJ1-2; 8 nucleotides line up with TRBD1. CDR1 is SGHDT, CDR2 YYEEEE, per germline. J gave up 3 bases and V 2 bases, and 6 bases lay outside the gene matches. The CDR3 consists of 15 residues. CDR3 sequence: CASSFSPTGDYGYTF. CDR3 in DNA: TGTGCCAGCAGCTTTTCCCCGACAGGGGACTATGGCTACACCTTC.

As to this clonotype: This could be a read error, since a much larger clone is one nucleotide away. The genes are TRBV6-2 or TRBV6-3 and TRBJ2-5; D might be TRBD2 (5 bases). Germline loops: CDR1 MNHEY, CDR2 SVGEGT. This CDR3 spans 14 amino acids. Here the CDR3 DNA reads TGTGCCAGCAGTTACTCGGGGAGAGAGGAGATCCAGTACTTC. This encodes CASSYSGREEIQYF.

This clonotype was counted many times. V is TRBV24-1 and J is TRBJ2-7, with D tentatively TRBD1 or TRBD2 (5 bases each). Germline loops: CDR1 KGHDR, CDR2 SFDVKD. V lost 6 bases to trimming and J lost 11 bases, with 16 bases between them. This CDR3 has 12 residues. CDR3 region: CATSTDRGRKYF. The DNA of the CDR3 is TGTGCCACCAGTACGGACCGGGGACGAAAGTACTTC.

This clonotype was seen a handful of times. V and J are TRBV7-2 and TRBJ1-4; D gene ambiguous. CDR3 length: 14 amino acids. Trimming pared 7 bases from V and 8 bases from J, leaving 17 bases between. Germline CDR1 SGHTA, CDR2 FQGNSA. CDR3 sequence reads: CASKEAPDREKLFF. DNA of the CDR3: TGTGCCAGCAAAGAGGCCCCTGACCGGGAAAAACTGTTTTTT.

The chain couples TRBV9 to TRBJ2-3; TRBD2 might be the D (7 bases). The CDR3 covers 17 residues. Germline lookup yields CDR1 SGDLS and CDR2 YYNGEE. Trimming removed 0 bases at V and 4 bases at J, with 18 bases between. DNA of the CDR3: TGTGCCAGCAGCGTAGCCGGGGGCGGGAGATCCCCAGATACGCAGTATTTT. Translated: CASSVAGGGRSPDTQYF.

This clonotype was counted many times. The chain uses TRBV6-1 and TRBJ2-7; 7 nucleotides align to TRBD1. Per germline, CDR1 MNHNS and CDR2 SASEGT. The junction had 16 bases not matched to a gene; V was cut back by 7 bases and J by 4 bases. The length of the CDR3 is 16 residues. The CDR3 nucleotides are TGTGCCAGCACCCCTGCCCCAGACAGGGCTGCATACGAGCAGTACTTC. Residues: CASTPAPDRAAYEQYF.

As regards this clonotype: A junction end diverges from the germline sequence, so it may reflect a read error. The genes are TRBV12-3 or TRBV12-4 and TRBJ2-6, with TRBD1 matching 7 bases. CDR3 length equals 17 residues. CDR3: CASTWDSFFSGANVPTF. The CDR3 DNA reads as TGTGCCAGCACCTGGGACAGTTTTTTCTCTGGGGCCAACGTCCCGACTTTC.

This clonotype occurred a few times. The chain's CDR3 is CSPSFGQGALGTQYF. The CDR3 nucleotides read TGCAGCCCATCGTTTGGACAGGGAGCTCTGGGGACCCAGTACTTC. The V gene is TRBV20-1, the J gene TRBJ2-5, with 8 bases aligning to TRBD1. The CDR3 has 15 amino acids. CDR1 and CDR2 (germline): DFQATT, SNEGSKA (reference sequence).

This clonotype was counted many times. The gene calls are TRBV2 and TRBJ2-7, with TRBD1 identical over 9 bases. Trimming at V came to 5 bases and at J to 1 base, leaving 9 bases not matched to a gene. The CDR3 runs 16 residues. The germline V gene encodes CDR1 SNHLY and CDR2 FYNNEI. CDR3 sequence reads: CASSNPRDRASYEQYF. CDR3 DNA: TGTGCCAGCAGTAACCCCCGGGACAGGGCTTCCTACGAGCAGTACTTC.

This clonotype has at least ten counts. This sequence joins TRBV3-1 and TRBJ1-5, with D unclear. The CDR3 length is 13 residues. With 4 bases removed from V and 7 bases from J, the gap between germline ends came to 11 bases. Germline CDR1 and CDR2: LGHDT and YNNKEL (reference sequence). The CDR3 is CASSPTAGQPQHF. CDR3 sequence (DNA): TGTGCCAGCAGCCCTACAGCCGGGCAGCCCCAGCATTTT.

The chain combines TRBV7-9 with TRBJ1-1; weak D call: TRBD1 (5 bases). The germline CDR1 and CDR2 sequences are SEHNR and FQNEAQ (reference sequence). V lost 4 bases and J lost 5, with 20 bases in between. This CDR3 spans 16 amino acids. The CDR3 DNA follows: TGTGCCAGCAGCTCGCGCCCGGGACCACGAAGAACTGAAGCTTTCTTT. Translated, it gives CASSSRPGPRRTEAFF.

The J gene is TRBJ1-1, the V gene TRBV20-1; D possibly corresponds to TRBD1 (5 bases). CDR1 is DFQATT and CDR2 is SNEGSKA in the germline V gene (reference sequence). The CDR3 has 14 amino acids. V dropped 0 bases and J dropped 4 bases, with 12 bases sitting between them. The CDR3 region has the DNA TGCAGTGCTAGAGATCAGGGAGGGGTCACTGAAGCTTTCTTT. It is translated as CSARDQGGVTEAFF.

The gene calls are TRBV6-2 or TRBV6-3 and TRBJ2-3; TRBD1 might be the D (6 bases). The germline CDR1 and CDR2 sequences are MNHEY and SVGEGT. This CDR3 region has 16 residues. V was clipped by 2 bases and J by 1 base, with 13 bases between them. CDR3 protein: CASSYPHRARTDTQYF. The CDR3 nucleotides read TGTGCCAGCAGTTACCCTCACAGGGCCCGCACAGATACGCAGTATTTT.

Only a few counts were recorded for this clonotype. The genes are TRBV10-2 and TRBJ2-2, with unresolved D. Germline V gives CDR1 WSHSY, CDR2 SAAADI. Trimming removed 4 bases from V and 5 bases from J, with 8 bases in between. There are 13 residues in the CDR3. CDR3 bases: TGCGCCAGCAGTGCGGCTTTGACCGGGGAGCTGTTTTTT. Translation gives CASSAALTGELFF.

In this sample, this clonotype turned up many times. V usage is TRBV12-3 or TRBV12-4 and J usage is TRBJ2-5; 14 bases agree with TRBD2. The CDR3 is 15 amino acids. V gave up 7 bases and J gave up 2 bases; unmatched junction bases: 3. The CDR3 DNA follows: TGTGCCAGCAAGAGACTAGCGGGGGGGCAAGAGACCCAGTACTTC. Its translation: CASKRLAGGQETQYF.

The J gene is TRBJ1-1, the V gene TRBV5-1; no firm D call. Germline V lookup: CDR1 SGHRS, CDR2 YFSETQ. Trimming shortened V by 6 bases and J by 0 bases, and 9 bases separated the two germline ends. CDR3 length equals 13 residues. The CDR3 DNA follows: TGCGCCAGCACCTCTGGGATGAACACTGAAGCTTTCTTT. Translated, it gives CASTSGMNTEAFF.